This T cell receptor beta chain was captured by sequencing in a study of cytomegalovirus exposure and HLA in healthy donors. The ends lost 0 bases at V and 3 bases at J; junction bases unmatched: 8. The germline gives CDR1 MRHNA, CDR2 SNTAGT. The CDR3 loop spans 17 amino acids. Both 60 Vbeta primers and 13 Jbeta primers went into the PCR. Generated by immunoSEQ multiplex PCR, the TCRdb table keeps only in-frame clones and is missing some. This table has roughly 130,000 clones, approximately 85% appearing once. V is TRBV6-4 and J is TRBJ1-3; 7 nucleotides agree with TRBD1. The sequencing sample was made of PBMCs. The source of this sequence is a boy between 5 and 17 years old in good health and CMV-seronegative. CDR3 protein: CASSDSKGQKVGNTIYF. CDR3 sequence (DNA): TGTGCCAGCAGTGACTCGAAGGGACAGAAGGTTGGAAACACCATATATTTT.